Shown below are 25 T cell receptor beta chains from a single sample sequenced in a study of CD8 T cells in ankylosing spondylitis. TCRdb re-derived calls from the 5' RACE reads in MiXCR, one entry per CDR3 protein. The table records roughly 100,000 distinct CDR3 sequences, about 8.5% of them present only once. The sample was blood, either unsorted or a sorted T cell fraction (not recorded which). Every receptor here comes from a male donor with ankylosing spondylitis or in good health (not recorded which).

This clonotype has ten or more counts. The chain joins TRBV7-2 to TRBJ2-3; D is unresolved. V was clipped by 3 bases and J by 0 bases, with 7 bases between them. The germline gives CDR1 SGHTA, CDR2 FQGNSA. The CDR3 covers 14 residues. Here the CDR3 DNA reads TGTGCCAGCAGCTTCCTTTCTAGCACAGATACGCAGTATTTT. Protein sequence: CASSFLSSTDTQYF.

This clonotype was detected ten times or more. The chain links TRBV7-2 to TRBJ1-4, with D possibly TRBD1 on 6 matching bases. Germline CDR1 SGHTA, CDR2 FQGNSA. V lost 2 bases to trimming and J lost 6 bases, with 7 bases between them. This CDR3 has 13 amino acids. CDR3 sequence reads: CASSLNRDEKLFF. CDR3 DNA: TGTGCCAGCAGCTTAAACAGGGATGAAAAACTGTTTTTT.

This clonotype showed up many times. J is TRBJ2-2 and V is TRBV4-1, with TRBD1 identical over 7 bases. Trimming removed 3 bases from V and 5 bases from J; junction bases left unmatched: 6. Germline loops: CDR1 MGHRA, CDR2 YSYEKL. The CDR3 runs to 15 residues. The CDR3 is CASSHPDRETGELFF. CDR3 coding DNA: TGCGCCAGCAGCCACCCCGACAGGGAAACCGGGGAGCTGTTTTTT.

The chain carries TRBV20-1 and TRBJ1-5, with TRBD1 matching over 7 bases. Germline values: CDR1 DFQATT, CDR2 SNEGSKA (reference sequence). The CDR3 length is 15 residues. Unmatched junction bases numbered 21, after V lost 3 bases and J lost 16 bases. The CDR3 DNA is TGCAGTGCTAGGGACCCCGGGACAGTGAATCAGCTCCAACATTTT. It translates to CSARDPGTVNQLQHF.

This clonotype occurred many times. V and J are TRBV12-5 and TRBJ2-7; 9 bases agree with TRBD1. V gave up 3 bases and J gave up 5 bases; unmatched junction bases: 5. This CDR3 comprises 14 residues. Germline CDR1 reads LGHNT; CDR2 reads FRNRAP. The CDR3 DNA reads TGTGCTAGTGGTTTTGGACAGGGGTCCCACGAGCAGTACTTC. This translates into CASGFGQGSHEQYF.

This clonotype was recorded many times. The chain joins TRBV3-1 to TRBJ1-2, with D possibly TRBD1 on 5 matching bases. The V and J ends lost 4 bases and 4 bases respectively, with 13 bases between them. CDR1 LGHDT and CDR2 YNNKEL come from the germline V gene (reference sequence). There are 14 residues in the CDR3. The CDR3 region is CASSPRDGVYGYTF. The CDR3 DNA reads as TGTGCCAGCAGCCCTAGGGACGGAGTCTATGGCTACACCTTC. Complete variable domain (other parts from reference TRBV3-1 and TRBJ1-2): DTAVSQTPKYLVTQMGNDKSIKCEQNLGHDTMYWYKQDSKKFLKIMFSYNNKELIINETVPNRFSPKSPDKAHLNLHINSLELGDSAVYFCASSPRDGVYGYTFGSGTRLTVV.

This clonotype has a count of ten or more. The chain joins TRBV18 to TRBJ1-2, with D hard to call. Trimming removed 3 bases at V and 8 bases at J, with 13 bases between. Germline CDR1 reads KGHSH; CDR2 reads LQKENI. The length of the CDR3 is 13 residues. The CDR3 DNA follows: TGTGCCAGCTCACCCGAGAAGGTCGACGGCTACACCTTC. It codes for CASSPEKVDGYTF.

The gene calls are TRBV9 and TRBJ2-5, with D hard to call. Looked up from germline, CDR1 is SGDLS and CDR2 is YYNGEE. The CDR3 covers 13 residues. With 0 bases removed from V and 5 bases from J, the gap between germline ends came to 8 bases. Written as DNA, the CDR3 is TGTGCCAGCAGCGTAGGCCCCCGGGAGACCCAGTACTTC. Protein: CASSVGPRETQYF.

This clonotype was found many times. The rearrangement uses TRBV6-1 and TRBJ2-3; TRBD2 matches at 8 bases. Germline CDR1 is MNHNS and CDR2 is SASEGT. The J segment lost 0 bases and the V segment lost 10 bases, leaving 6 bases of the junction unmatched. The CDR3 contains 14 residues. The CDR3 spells CATGRGGSTDTQYF. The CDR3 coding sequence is TGTGCCACCGGTCGGGGGGGGAGCACAGATACGCAGTATTTT.

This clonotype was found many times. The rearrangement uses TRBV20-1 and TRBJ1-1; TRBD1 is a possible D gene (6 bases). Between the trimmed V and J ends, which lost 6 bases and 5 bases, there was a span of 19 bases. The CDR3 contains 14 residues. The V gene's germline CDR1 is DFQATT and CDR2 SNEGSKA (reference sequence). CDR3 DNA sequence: TGCAGTGCCCAAACTGGGGGCAGAATAACTGAAGCTTTCTTT. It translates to CSAQTGGRITEAFF.

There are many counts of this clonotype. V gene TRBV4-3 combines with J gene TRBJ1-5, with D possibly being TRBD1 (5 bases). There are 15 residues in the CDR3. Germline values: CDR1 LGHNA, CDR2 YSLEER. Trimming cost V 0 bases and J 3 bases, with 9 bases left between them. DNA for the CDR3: TGCGCCAGCAGCCAAGATTGGGGCACCAATCAGCCCCAGCATTTT. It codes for CASSQDWGTNQPQHF.

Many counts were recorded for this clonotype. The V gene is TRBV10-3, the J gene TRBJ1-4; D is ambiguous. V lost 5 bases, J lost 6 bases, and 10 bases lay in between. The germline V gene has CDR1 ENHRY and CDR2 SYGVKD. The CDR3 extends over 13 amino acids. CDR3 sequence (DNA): TGTGCCATCAGTAACAATCGAGATGAAAAACTGTTTTTT. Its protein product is CAISNNRDEKLFF.

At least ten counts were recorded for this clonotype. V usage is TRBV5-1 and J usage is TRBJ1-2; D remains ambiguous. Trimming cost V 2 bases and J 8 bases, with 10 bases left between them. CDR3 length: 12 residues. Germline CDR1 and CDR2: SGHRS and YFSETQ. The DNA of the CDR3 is TGCGCCAGCAGCTTTGAGGGCTTCGGCTACACCTTC. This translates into CASSFEGFGYTF.

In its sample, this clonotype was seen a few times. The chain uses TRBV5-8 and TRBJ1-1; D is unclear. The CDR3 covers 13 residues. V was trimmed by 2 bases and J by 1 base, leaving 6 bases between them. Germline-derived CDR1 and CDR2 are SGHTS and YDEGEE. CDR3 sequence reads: CASSFNKNTEAFF. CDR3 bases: TGTGCCAGCAGCTTCAACAAGAACACTGAAGCTTTCTTT.

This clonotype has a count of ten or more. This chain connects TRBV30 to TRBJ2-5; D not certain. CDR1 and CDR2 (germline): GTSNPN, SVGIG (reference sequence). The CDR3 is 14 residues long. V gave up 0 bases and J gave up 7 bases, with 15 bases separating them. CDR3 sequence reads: CAWSVIDLMATQYF. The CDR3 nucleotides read TGTGCCTGGAGTGTAATCGACCTGATGGCGACCCAGTACTTC. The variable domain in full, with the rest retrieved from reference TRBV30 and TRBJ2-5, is SQTIHQWPATLVQPVGSPLSLECTVEGTSNPNLYWYRQAAGRGLQLLFYSVGIGQISSEVPQNLSASRPQDRQFILSSKKLLLSDSGFYLCAWSVIDLMATQYFGPGTRLLVL.

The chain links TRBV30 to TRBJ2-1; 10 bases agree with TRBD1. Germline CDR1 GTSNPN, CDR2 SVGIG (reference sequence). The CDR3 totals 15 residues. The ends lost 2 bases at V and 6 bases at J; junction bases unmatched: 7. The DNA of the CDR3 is TGTGCCTGGAGTCCAACCTGGACAGGGGGCAATGAGCAGTTCTTC. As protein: CAWSPTWTGGNEQFF.

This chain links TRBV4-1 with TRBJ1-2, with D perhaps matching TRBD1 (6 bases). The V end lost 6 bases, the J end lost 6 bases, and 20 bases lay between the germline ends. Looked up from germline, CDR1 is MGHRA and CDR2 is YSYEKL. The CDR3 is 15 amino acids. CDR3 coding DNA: TGCGCCAGCAGTCTCCTGCGGGGGGGCAGAGATGGCTACACCTTC. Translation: CASSLLRGGRDGYTF.

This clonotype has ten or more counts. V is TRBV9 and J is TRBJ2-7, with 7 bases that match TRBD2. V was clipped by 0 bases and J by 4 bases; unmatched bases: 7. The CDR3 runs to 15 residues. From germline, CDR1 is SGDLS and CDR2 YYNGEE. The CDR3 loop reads CASSVGPGLEYEQYF. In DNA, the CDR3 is TGTGCCAGCAGCGTAGGCCCCGGACTAGAGTACGAGCAGTACTTC.

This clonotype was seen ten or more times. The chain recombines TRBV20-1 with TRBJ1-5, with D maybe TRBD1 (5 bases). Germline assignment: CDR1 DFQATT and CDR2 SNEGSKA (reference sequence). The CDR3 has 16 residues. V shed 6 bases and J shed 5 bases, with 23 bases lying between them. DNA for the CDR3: TGCAGTGCCCCAGAGGGGTCGGCGGGGAGCGATCAGCCCCAGCATTTT. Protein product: CSAPEGSAGSDQPQHF.

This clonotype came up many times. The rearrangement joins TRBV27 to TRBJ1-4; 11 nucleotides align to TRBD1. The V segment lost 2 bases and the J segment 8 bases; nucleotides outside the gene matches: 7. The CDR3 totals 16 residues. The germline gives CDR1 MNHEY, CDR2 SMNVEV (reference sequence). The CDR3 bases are TGTGCCAGCAGTTTAGGACAGGGGGCGCCTTGGGAAAAACTGTTTTTT. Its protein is CASSLGQGAPWEKLFF.

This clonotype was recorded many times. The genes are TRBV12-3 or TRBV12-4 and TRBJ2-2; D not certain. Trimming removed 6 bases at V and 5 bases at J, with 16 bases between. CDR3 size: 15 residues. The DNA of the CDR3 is TGTGCCAGCAGCTACTGGGCTCTGTCAACCGGGGAGCTGTTTTTT. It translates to CASSYWALSTGELFF.

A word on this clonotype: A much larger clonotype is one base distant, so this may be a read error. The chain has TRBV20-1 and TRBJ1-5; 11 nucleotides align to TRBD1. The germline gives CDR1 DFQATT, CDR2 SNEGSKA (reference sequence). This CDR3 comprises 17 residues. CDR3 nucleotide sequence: TGCTGTGCCTTGGGACAGGGGGGCTCGTATAGCAATCAGCCCCAGCATTTT. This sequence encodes CCALGQGGSYSNQPQHF.

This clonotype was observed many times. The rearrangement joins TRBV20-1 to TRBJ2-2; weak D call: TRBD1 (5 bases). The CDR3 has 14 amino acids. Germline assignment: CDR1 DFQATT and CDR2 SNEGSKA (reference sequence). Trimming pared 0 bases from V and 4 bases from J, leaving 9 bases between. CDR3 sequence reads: CSARDPQATGELFF. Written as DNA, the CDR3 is TGCAGTGCTAGAGACCCACAGGCCACCGGGGAGCTGTTTTTT.

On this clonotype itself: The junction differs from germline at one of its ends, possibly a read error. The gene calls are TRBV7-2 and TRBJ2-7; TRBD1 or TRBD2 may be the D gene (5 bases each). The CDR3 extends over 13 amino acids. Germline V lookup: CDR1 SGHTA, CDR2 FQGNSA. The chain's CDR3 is CVSSWGRYYEQYF. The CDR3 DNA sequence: TGTGTCAGCAGCTGGGGACGGTACTACGAGCAGTACTTC.

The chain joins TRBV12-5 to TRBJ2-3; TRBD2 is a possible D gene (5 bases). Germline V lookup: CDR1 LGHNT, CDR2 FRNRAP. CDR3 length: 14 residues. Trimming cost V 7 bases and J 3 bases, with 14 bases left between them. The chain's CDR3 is CASEASRRTDTQYF. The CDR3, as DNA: TGTGCTAGTGAAGCCAGCCGGAGGACAGATACGCAGTATTTT.